These T cell receptor beta chains were read from a single sample in a study of early T cells in non-severe SARS-CoV-2 infection. TCRdb reprocessed the 5' RACE reads via MiXCR and lists one record per CDR3 protein. The sample consists of about 84,000 distinct CDR3 sequences, 9% to 13% of them appearing once. The sample consisted of whole blood. Receptors originate from an adult who was a healthcare worker with PCR-confirmed SARS-CoV-2 infection or an uninfected control (not recorded which). Both conserved end residues are part of each CDR3. Fields, in order: V gene, J gene, clone size, D gene, CDR3 DNA, CDR3 protein. D genes are given only for firm matches. Clone size is not always given. Where it is, it says once, few, many or a class for expanded clones.

TRBV2	TRBJ2-3	few	.	TGTGCCAGCAGGGGACTCCCAGAGTCCGATACGCAGTATTTT	CASRGLPESDTQYF
TRBV18	TRBJ1-5	many	TRBD1	TGTGCCAGCTCACCAGGGACAGGGGGCAGTCAGCCCCAGCATTTT	CASSPGTGGSQPQHF
TRBV28	TRBJ1-6	few	.	TGTGCCAGCAAAATGACAAATTCACCCCTCCACTTT	CASKMTNSPLHF
TRBV29-1	TRBJ1-1	few	.	TGCAGCGTTGAGCAGGGTATGGGAGCTTTCTTT	CSVEQGMGAFF
TRBV7-2	TRBJ2-1	.	.	TGTGCCAGCAGCCCAGGAGGCGCCAATGAGCAGTTCTTC	CASSPGGANEQFF
TRBV7-9	TRBJ2-1	.	TRBD2	TGTGCCAGCAGCCTCGGGACTAGCGTCAATGAGCAGTTCTTC	CASSLGTSVNEQFF
TRBV30	TRBJ2-2	.	.	TGTGCCTGGAGCCAGGGCTGGTACGGGGAGCTGTTTTTT	CAWSQGWYGELFF
TRBV19	TRBJ2-7	.	.	TGTGCCAGTAGTATAGCGGCGAACTACGAGCAGTACTTC	CASSIAANYEQYF
TRBV12-3/TRBV12-4	TRBJ2-5	.	TRBD2	TGTGCCAGCAGTTTAGGACTAGCGATCGGAGAGACCCAGTACTTC	CASSLGLAIGETQYF
TRBV27	TRBJ1-1	.	.	TGTGCCAGCAGTCCTAGGTTAACGGATCGGGGAAACACTGAAGCTTTCTTT	CASSPRLTDRGNTEAFF
TRBV30	TRBJ1-2	few	.	TGTGCCTGGAGGGAACCCGGGGAGAATGGCTACACCTTC	CAWREPGENGYTF
TRBV7-3	TRBJ2-3	few	TRBD2	TGTGCCAGCGGATCGCGGGAGACGCAGTATTTT	CASGSRETQYF
TRBV6-1	TRBJ1-5	many	.	TGTGCCAGCAGTGGGTGGCAAGGACAGAATCAGCCCCAGCATTTT	CASSGWQGQNQPQHF
TRBV7-8	TRBJ2-1	many	TRBD2	TGTGCCAGCAGCTTAGCGGATTTGGGACTAGTTTTCGATGAGCAGTTCTTC	CASSLADLGLVFDEQFF
TRBV6-1	TRBJ2-2	many	TRBD2	TGTGCCAGCAGGCCTCCGGGACTAACGAACACCGGGGAGCTGTTTTTT	CASRPPGLTNTGELFF
TRBV6-6	TRBJ2-3	many	.	TGTGCCAGCAGTTACTCAGGCAACCCCACAGATACGCAGTATTTT	CASSYSGNPTDTQYF
TRBV28	TRBJ1-3	.	.	TGTGCCAGCACCCCGGACGCCCGCTCTGGAAACACCATATATTTT	CASTPDARSGNTIYF
TRBV20-1	TRBJ1-1	few	TRBD1	TGCAGTGCAGGACCTCGGACAGGGGCAAGCACTGAAGCTTTCTTT	CSAGPRTGASTEAFF
TRBV10-3	TRBJ2-3	.	TRBD1	TGTGCCATCAAACCGGACAGGACAGATACGCAGTATTTT	CAIKPDRTDTQYF
TRBV19	TRBJ2-5	few	TRBD2	TGTGCCAGTAGTATTCGGGGACTAGTCGAGACCCAGTACTTC	CASSIRGLVETQYF
TRBV11-2	TRBJ2-1	.	.	TGTGCCAGCAGCGGAAACAAGGGCCCGCTACTTGAGCAGTTCTTC	CASSGNKGPLLEQFF
TRBV4-2	TRBJ1-6	.	.	TGTGCCAGCAGCCAAGTAGGTAATTCACCCCTCCACTTT	CASSQVGNSPLHF
TRBV28	TRBJ2-7	.	TRBD2	TGTGCCAGCAGTTCCACCGGGGGGTCCTACGAGCAGTACTTC	CASSSTGGSYEQYF
TRBV7-6	TRBJ2-5	many	.	TGTGCCAGCACCCTTAGCGTCCCCGGAAGTCAAGAGACCCAGTACTTC	CASTLSVPGSQETQYF
TRBV27	TRBJ2-3	few	TRBD2	TGTGCCAGCAGTTTGGGATTAGCGGGAGTGGATACGCAGTATTTT	CASSLGLAGVDTQYF
TRBV30	TRBJ1-1	.	TRBD1	TGTGCCGGAACCGGGACAGGGCGTGGAGCTTTCTTT	CAGTGTGRGAFF
TRBV7-6	TRBJ2-5	few	.	TGTGCCAGCAGCCTAGAGGGACTCCTGCGAGAGACCCAGTACTTC	CASSLEGLLRETQYF
TRBV29-1	TRBJ2-2	.	.	TGCAGCGGAGCCGACACCGGGGAGCTGTTTTTT	CSGADTGELFF
TRBV29-1	TRBJ1-2	many	.	TGCAGCGTTGCGCCCGTCCACCCCTATGGCTACACCTTC	CSVAPVHPYGYTF